The next 2 T cell receptor beta chains were all read from a single sample in a study of cytomegalovirus exposure and HLA in healthy donors. Primers: 60 Vbeta forward and 13 Jbeta reverse. Libraries were prepared by immunoSEQ multiplex PCR; TCRdb keeps only in-frame clonotypes and omits some of them. The sample has over 75,000 clones; about 76% are singletons. Material: PBMCs. The receptors here all came from a man aged 35-49 years in good health and CMV-seropositive.

The chain employs TRBV6-5 and TRBJ2-1; the D is unclear. The V gene's germline CDR1 is MNHEY and CDR2 SVGAGI. This CDR3 has 14 residues. V was cut by 0 bases and J by 7 bases, with 10 bases left in between. CDR3 sequence: CASSYSRDRNEQFF. DNA for the CDR3: TGTGCCAGCAGTTACTCTCGAGATCGGAATGAGCAGTTCTTC.

The genes are TRBV5-8 and TRBJ1-5; 7 bases fit TRBD1. CDR3 length: 17 residues. V was clipped by 5 bases and J by 6 bases; unmatched bases: 17. Germline assignment: CDR1 SGHTS and CDR2 YDEGEE. The DNA for the CDR3 is TGTGCCAGCAGACCTAGGGGCCTTGGGACAGTTGTTCAGCCCCAGCATTTT. Translating it yields CASRPRGLGTVVQPQHF.